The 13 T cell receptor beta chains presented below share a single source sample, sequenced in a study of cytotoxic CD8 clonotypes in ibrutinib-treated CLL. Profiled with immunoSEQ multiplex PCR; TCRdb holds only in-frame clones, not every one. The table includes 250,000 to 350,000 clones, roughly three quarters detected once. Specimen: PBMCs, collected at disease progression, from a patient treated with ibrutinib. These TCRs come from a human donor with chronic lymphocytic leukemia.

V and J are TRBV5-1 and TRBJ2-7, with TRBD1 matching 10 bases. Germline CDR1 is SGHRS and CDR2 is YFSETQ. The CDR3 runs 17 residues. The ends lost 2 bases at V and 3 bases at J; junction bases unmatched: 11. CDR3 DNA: TGCGCCAGCAGCTTACATTCCGGGACAGGGGAGGACTACGAGCAGTACTTC. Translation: CASSLHSGTGEDYEQYF.

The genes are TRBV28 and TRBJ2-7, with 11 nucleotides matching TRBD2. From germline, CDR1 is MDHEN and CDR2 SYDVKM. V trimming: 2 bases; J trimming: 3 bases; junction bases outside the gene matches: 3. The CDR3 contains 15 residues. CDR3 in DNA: TGTGCCAGCAGTTTAGGACTAGCGGGCTACTACGAGCAGTACTTC. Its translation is CASSLGLAGYYEQYF.

The CDR3 spells CAITEDRNGYTF. As DNA, the CDR3 is TGTGCCATCACCGAGGACAGAAATGGCTACACCTTC. The V and J genes are TRBV10-3 and TRBJ1-2, with D perhaps matching TRBD1 (6 bases). This CDR3 is built from 12 residues. Per germline, CDR1 ENHRY and CDR2 SYGVKD. Trimming removed 7 bases at V and 6 bases at J, with 12 bases between.

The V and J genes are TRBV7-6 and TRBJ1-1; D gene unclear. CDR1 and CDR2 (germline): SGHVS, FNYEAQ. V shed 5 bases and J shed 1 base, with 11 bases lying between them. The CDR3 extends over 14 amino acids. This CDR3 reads CASSPHLGNTEAFF. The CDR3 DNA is TGTGCCAGCAGCCCCCATTTGGGGAACACTGAAGCTTTCTTT. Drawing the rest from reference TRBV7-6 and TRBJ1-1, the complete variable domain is GAGVSQSPRYKVTKRGQDVALRCDPISGHVSLYWYRQALGQGPEFLTYFNYEAQQDKSGLPNDRFSAERPEGSISTLTIQRTEQRDSAMYRCASSPHLGNTEAFFGQGTRLTVV.

The CDR3 sequence is CASRFRDSTYYGYTF. CDR3 bases: TGTGCCAGCCGGTTCCGGGACAGCACTTACTATGGCTACACCTTC. The chain employs TRBV7-2 and TRBJ1-2, with 7 bases matching TRBD1. The V and J ends lost 8 bases and 3 bases, in that order; junction bases with no gene match: 12. The CDR3 spans 15 residues. Germline V gene lookup returns CDR1 SGHTA and CDR2 FQGNSA.

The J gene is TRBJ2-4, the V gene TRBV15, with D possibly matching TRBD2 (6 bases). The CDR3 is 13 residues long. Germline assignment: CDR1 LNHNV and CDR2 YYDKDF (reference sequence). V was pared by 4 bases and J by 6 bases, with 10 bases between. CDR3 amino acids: CATSIWGGNIQYF. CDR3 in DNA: TGTGCCACCAGCATTTGGGGAGGAAACATTCAGTACTTC.

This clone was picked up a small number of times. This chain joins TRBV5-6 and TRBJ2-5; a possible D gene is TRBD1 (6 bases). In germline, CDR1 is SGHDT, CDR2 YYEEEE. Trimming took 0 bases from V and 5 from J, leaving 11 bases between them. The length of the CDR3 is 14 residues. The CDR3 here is CASSLVQGKETQYF. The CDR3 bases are TGTGCCAGCAGCTTGGTACAGGGCAAGGAGACCCAGTACTTC.

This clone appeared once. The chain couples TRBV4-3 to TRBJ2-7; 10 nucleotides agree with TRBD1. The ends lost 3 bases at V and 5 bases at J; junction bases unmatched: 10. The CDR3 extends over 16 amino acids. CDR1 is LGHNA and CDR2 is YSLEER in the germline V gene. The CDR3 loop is CASSQGQGLTGNEQYF. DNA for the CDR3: TGCGCCAGCAGCCAGGGACAGGGGTTGACAGGAAACGAGCAGTACTTC.

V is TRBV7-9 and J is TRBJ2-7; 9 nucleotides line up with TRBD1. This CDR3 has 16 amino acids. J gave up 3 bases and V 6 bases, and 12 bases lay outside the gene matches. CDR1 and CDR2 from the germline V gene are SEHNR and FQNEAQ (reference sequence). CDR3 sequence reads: CASSQKGTGIFYEQYF. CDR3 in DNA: TGTGCCAGCAGTCAAAAGGGGACAGGGATTTTCTACGAGCAGTACTTC.

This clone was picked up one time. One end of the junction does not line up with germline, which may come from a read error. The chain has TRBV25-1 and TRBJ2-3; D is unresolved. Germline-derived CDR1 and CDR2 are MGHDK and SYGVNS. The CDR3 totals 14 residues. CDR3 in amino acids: CASSDSLFADTQYF. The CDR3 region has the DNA TGTGCCAGCAGTGATAGTCTTTTCGCAGATACACAGTATTTT.

The CDR3 protein is CAISGRGPGGYTF. The CDR3 DNA is TGTGCCATCAGTGGTCGAGGGCCCGGGGGCTACACCTTC. The chain has TRBV10-3 and TRBJ1-2, with D uncertain. Trimming left V 4 bases short and J 8 bases short, with 14 bases between. There are 13 residues in the CDR3. Looked up from germline, CDR1 is ENHRY and CDR2 is SYGVKD.

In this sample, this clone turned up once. The CDR3 sequence: CASSLKQGAFNYGYTF. CDR3 coding DNA: TGTGCCAGCAGCTTGAAACAGGGGGCGTTTAACTATGGCTACACCTTC. This chain connects TRBV5-5 to TRBJ1-2; the match to TRBD1 covers 9 bases. The J segment lost 1 base and the V segment lost 1 base, leaving 5 bases of the junction unmatched. Per germline, CDR1 SGHKS and CDR2 YYEKEE (reference sequence). The CDR3 length is 16 residues.

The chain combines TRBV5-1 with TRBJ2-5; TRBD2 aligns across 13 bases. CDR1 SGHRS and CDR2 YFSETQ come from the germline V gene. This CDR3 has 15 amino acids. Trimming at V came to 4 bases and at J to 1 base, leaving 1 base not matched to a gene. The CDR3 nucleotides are TGCGCCAGCAGCCGGACTAGCGGGGGCCAAGAGACCCAGTACTTC. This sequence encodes CASSRTSGGQETQYF.